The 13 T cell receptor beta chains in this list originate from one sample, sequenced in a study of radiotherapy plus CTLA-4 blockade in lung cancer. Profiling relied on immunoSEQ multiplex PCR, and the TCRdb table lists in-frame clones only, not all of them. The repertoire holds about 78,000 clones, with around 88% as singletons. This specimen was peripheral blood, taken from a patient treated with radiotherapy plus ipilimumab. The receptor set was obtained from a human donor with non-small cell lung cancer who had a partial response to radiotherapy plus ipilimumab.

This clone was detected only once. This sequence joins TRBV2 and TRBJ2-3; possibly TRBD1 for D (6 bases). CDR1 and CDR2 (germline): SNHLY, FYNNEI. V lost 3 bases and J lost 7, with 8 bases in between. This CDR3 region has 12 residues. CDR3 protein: CASSDRGNTQYF. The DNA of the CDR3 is TGTGCCAGCAGTGATAGGGGGAATACGCAGTATTTT. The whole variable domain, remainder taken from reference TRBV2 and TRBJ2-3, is EPEVTQTPSHQVTQMGQEVILRCVPISNHLYFYWYRQILGQKVEFLVSFYNNEISEKSEIFDDQFSVERPDGSNFTLKIRSTKLEDSAMYFCASSDRGNTQYFGPGTRLTVL.

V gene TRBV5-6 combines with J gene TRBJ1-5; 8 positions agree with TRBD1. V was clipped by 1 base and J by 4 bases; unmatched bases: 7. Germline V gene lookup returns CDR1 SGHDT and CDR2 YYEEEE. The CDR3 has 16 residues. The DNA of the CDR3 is TGTGCCAGCAGCTTGATGACAGGGGCTGTTAATCAGCCCCAGCATTTT. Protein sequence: CASSLMTGAVNQPQHF.

The CDR3 sequence: CASSYTGSGRADGTQYF. CDR3 DNA sequence: TGTGCCAGCAGCTATACGGGTAGCGGGAGGGCCGATGGTACGCAGTATTTT. The V call is TRBV7-3, the J call TRBJ2-3, with 11 bases that match TRBD2. The J segment lost 8 bases and the V segment lost 4 bases, leaving 14 bases of the junction unmatched. CDR3 length equals 17 residues. Germline CDR1 reads SGHTA; CDR2 reads FQGTGA.

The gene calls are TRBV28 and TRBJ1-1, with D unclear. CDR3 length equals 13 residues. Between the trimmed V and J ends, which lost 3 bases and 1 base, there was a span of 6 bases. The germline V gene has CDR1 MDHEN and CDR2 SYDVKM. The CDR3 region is CASSFPGNTEAFF. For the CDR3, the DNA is TGTGCCAGCAGTTTCCCAGGGAACACTGAAGCTTTCTTT.

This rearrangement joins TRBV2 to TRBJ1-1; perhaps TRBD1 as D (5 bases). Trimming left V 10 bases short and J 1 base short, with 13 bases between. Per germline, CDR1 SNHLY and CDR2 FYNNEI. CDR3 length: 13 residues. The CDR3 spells CATLTETNTEAFF. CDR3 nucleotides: TGTGCCACATTGACAGAAACGAACACTGAAGCTTTCTTT.

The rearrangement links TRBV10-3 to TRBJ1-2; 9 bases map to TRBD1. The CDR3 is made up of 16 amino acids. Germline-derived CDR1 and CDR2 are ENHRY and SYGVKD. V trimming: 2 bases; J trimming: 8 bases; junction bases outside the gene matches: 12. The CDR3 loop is CAISEGPQGAGSGYTF. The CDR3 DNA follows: TGTGCCATCAGTGAGGGACCACAGGGGGCCGGAAGCGGCTACACCTTC.

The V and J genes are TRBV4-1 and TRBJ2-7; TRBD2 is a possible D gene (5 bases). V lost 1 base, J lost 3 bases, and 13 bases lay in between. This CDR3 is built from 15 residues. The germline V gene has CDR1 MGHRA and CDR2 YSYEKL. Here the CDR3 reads CASSQGGLTNYEQYF. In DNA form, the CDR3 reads TGCGCCAGCAGCCAAGGAGGGTTGACAAACTACGAGCAGTACTTC.

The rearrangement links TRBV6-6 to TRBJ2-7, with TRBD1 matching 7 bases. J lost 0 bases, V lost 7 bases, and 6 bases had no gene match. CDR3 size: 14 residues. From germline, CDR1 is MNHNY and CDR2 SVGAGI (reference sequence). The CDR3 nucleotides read TGTGCCAGCAACCCGACAGGGAACTCCTACGAGCAGTACGTC. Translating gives CASNPTGNSYEQYV.

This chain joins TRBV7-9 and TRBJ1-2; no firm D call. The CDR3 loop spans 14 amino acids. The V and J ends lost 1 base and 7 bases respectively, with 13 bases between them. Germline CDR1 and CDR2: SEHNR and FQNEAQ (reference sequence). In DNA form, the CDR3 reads TGTGCCAGCAGCTTAGATGCGGGAAGAGCTGGCTACACCTTC. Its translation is CASSLDAGRAGYTF.

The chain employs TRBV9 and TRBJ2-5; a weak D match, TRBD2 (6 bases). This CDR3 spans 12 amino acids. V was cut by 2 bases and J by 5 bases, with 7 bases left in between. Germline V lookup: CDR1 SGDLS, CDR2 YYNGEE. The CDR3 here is CASSVTRETQYF. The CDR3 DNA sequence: TGTGCCAGCAGCGTGACTAGGGAGACCCAGTACTTC.

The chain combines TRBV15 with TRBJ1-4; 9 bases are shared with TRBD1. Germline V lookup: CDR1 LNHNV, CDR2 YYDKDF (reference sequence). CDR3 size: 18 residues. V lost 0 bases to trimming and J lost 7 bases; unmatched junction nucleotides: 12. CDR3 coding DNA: TGTGCCACCAGCAGAGAAATCGATTCAGGACAGGGGATTGAAAAACTGTTTTTT. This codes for CATSREIDSGQGIEKLFF.

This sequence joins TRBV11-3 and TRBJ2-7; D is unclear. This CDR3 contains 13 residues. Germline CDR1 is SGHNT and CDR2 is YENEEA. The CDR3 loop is CVYRGSSSYEQYF. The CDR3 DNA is TGTGTTTATCGAGGTTCAAGCTCCTACGAGCAGTACTTC.

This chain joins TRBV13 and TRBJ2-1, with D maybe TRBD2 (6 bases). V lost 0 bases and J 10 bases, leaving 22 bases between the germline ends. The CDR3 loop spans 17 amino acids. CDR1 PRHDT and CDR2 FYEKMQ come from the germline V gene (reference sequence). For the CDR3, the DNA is TGTGCCAGCAGCTTAGGGGGGCCCCTTAGACTAGTGAAAGAGCAGTTCTTC. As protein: CASSLGGPLRLVKEQFF.